A single sample gave rise to the 24 T cell receptor beta chains below, sequenced in a study of shared clonotypes between healthy human individuals. Sequenced by immunoSEQ multiplex PCR; TCRdb stores in-frame clones only, minus some. The repertoire holds over a million clones, roughly 96% seen once, with roughly 1.1% in the top ten. Sequenced: naive CD4+ T cells sorted from blood. As to subset: CD45RA+ positively selected. These receptor sequences come from a man aged 30-40 years in good health.

This sequence joins TRBV27 and TRBJ1-2; D is perhaps TRBD1 (6 bases). CDR1 and CDR2 (germline): MNHEY, SMNVEV (reference sequence). V gave up 6 bases and J gave up 0 bases, with 14 bases separating them. The CDR3 length is 15 residues. The DNA for the CDR3 is TGTGCCAGCAGCAACAGGGCCAGCACTAACTATGGCTACACCTTC. Protein product: CASSNRASTNYGYTF.

This sequence joins TRBV30 and TRBJ2-3; D gene uncertain. V was pared by 0 bases and J by 4 bases, with 5 bases between. Per the germline V gene, CDR1 is GTSNPN and CDR2 is SVGIG (reference sequence). The CDR3 is 12 amino acids. The CDR3 spells CAWSVNSDTQYF. For the CDR3, the DNA is TGTGCCTGGAGTGTAAACTCAGATACGCAGTATTTT.

The chain employs TRBV7-2 and TRBJ1-2, with TRBD1 identical over 11 bases. The CDR3 runs 16 residues. With V trimmed by 6 bases and J by 5 bases, 11 bases remained unmatched. Germline V lookup: CDR1 SGHTA, CDR2 FQGNSA. Here the CDR3 reads CASRLTGTGGKYGYTF. As DNA, the CDR3 is TGTGCCAGCAGACTAACCGGGACAGGGGGGAAGTATGGCTACACCTTC. Complete variable domain (other parts from reference TRBV7-2 and TRBJ1-2): GAGVSQSPSNKVTEKGKDVELRCDPISGHTALYWYRQSLGQGLEFLIYFQGNSAPDKSGLPSDRFSAERTGGSVSTLTIQRTQQEDSAVYLCASRLTGTGGKYGYTFGSGTRLTVV.

This rearrangement joins TRBV11-2 to TRBJ2-1; the match to TRBD2 covers 9 bases. The length of the CDR3 is 16 residues. Germline-derived CDR1 and CDR2 are SGHAT and FQNNGV. With V trimmed by 6 bases and J by 4 bases, 10 bases remained unmatched. CDR3 DNA: TGTGCCAGCAGTTCCGTGACTAGCGGAAGATACAATGAGCAGTTCTTC. Translating it yields CASSSVTSGRYNEQFF.

The V gene is TRBV9, the J gene TRBJ2-3, with D unresolved. CDR3 size: 15 residues. V was pared by 2 bases and J by 1 base, with 11 bases between. Germline V gene data show CDR1 as SGDLS and CDR2 as YYNGEE. In DNA, the CDR3 is TGTGCCAGCAGCGTCGCCCCAACGGGCACAGATACGCAGTATTTT. This encodes CASSVAPTGTDTQYF.

This clone showed up just once. This chain connects TRBV6-5 to TRBJ1-5, with a weak D call TRBD1 (5 bases). This CDR3 is 14 amino acids long. The germline V and J ends were trimmed by 7 bases and 5 bases, with 15 bases remaining between them. Germline V gene data show CDR1 as MNHEY and CDR2 as SVGAGI. The CDR3 nucleotides are TGTGCCAGCACCAGACACCGGGGGGATCAGCCCCAGCATTTT. The encoded protein is CASTRHRGDQPQHF.

V and J are TRBV9 and TRBJ2-7, with D possibly being TRBD2 (6 bases). The V and J ends lost 3 bases and 7 bases respectively, with 20 bases between them. The CDR3 is 15 residues long. From germline, CDR1 is SGDLS and CDR2 YYNGEE. The CDR3, as DNA: TGTGCCAGCAGCGGACCGGGACTCTCCTCCGGTGAGCAGTACTTC. Translation gives CASSGPGLSSGEQYF. The full variable domain, with the rest looked up from reference TRBV9 and TRBJ2-7, is DSGVTQTPKHLITATGQRVTLRCSPRSGDLSVYWYQQSLDQGLQFLIQYYNGEERAKGNILERFSAQQFPDLHSELNLSSLELGDSALYFCASSGPGLSSGEQYFGPGTRLTVT.

The chain links TRBV5-1 to TRBJ2-3; maybe TRBD2 (5 bases). V was cut by 4 bases and J by 4 bases, with 16 bases left in between. This CDR3 has 15 residues. Looked up from germline, CDR1 is SGHRS and CDR2 is YFSETQ. CDR3 sequence reads: CASSADFPAPDTQYF. CDR3 sequence (DNA): TGCGCCAGCAGCGCGGACTTCCCCGCGCCAGATACGCAGTATTTT.

The chain has TRBV28 and TRBJ1-2; TRBD1 might be the D (5 bases). CDR3 size: 13 residues. Trimming shortened V by 4 bases and J by 6 bases, and 12 bases separated the two germline ends. Germline CDR1 is MDHEN and CDR2 is SYDVKM. The CDR3 loop reads CASSYRDPDGYTF. The CDR3 bases are TGTGCCAGCAGTTACCGGGACCCTGATGGCTACACCTTC.

This clone was found once. The CDR3 spells CASSSYRGAGAFF. The CDR3 region has the DNA TGTGCCAGCAGCAGTTACAGGGGCGCAGGGGCTTTCTTT. The genes are TRBV11-2 and TRBJ1-1; 7 bases fit TRBD1. The CDR3 length is 13 residues. The V gene end was trimmed by 5 bases and the J gene end by 11 bases; junction bases not matched to a gene: 11. CDR1 is SGHAT and CDR2 is FQNNGV in the germline V gene.

The chain combines TRBV7-6 with TRBJ2-7; D is uncertain. This CDR3 has 15 amino acids. V was pared by 5 bases and J by 3 bases, with 17 bases between. CDR1 and CDR2 from the germline V gene are SGHVS and FNYEAQ. The CDR3 nucleotides read TGTGCCAGCAGCCCGTCATCGAGACGGCACTACGAGCAGTACTTC. This sequence encodes CASSPSSRRHYEQYF.

The rearrangement uses TRBV2 and TRBJ1-1, with 7 bases identical to TRBD1. This CDR3 is built from 15 residues. V gave up 6 bases and J gave up 1 base; unmatched junction bases: 8. From germline, CDR1 is SNHLY and CDR2 FYNNEI. The CDR3 sequence is CASRAPGQRNTEAFF. The CDR3 region has the DNA TGTGCCAGCAGGGCTCCGGGACAGAGGAACACTGAAGCTTTCTTT.

The rearrangement joins TRBV11-3 to TRBJ2-1; the D is unclear. The CDR3 is 15 residues long. CDR1 is SGHNT, CDR2 YENEEA, per germline. Trimming cost V 5 bases and J 5 bases, with 16 bases left between them. CDR3 DNA: TGTGCCAGCAGCACCGGCCCCCTGGGCCACAATGAGCAGTTCTTC. This gives the protein CASSTGPLGHNEQFF.

The rearrangement uses TRBV18 and TRBJ2-7; D gene uncertain. Germline V gene lookup returns CDR1 KGHSH and CDR2 LQKENI. The CDR3 length is 15 residues. Trimming cost V 0 bases and J 2 bases, with 11 bases left between them. The CDR3: CASSPPAANAYEQYF. CDR3 bases: TGTGCCAGCTCACCACCGGCAGCAAACGCCTACGAGCAGTACTTC.

The sample holds one count of this clone. The sample contains more than one DNA sequence encoding this CDR3. The chain links TRBV5-1 to TRBJ1-3; TRBD1 aligns across 7 bases. This CDR3 region has 14 residues. V lost 4 bases, J lost 2 bases, and 3 bases stayed unmatched. Germline assignment: CDR1 SGHRS and CDR2 YFSETQ. The CDR3 is CASSVQGAGNTIYF. The DNA of the CDR3 is TGCGCCAGCAGCGTCCAGGGGGCTGGAAACACCATATATTTT.

The chain joins TRBV19 to TRBJ2-7; TRBD1 aligns across 7 bases. V trimming: 6 bases; J trimming: 4 bases; junction bases outside the gene matches: 9. Germline V gives CDR1 LNHDA, CDR2 SQIVND (reference sequence). The CDR3 sequence is 14 residues long. The CDR3 DNA sequence: TGTGCCAGTAGCCCGACAGGGCAAGTATACGAGCAGTACTTC. It is translated as CASSPTGQVYEQYF.

The chain joins TRBV6-1 to TRBJ2-7; TRBD1 matches 7 bases. The CDR3 has 14 residues. Germline CDR1 is MNHNS and CDR2 is SASEGT. V lost 5 bases to trimming and J lost 7 bases; unmatched junction nucleotides: 11. The CDR3 DNA is TGTGCCAGCAGTAACCGGGACAGCAGAGCTGAGCAGTACTTC. Protein sequence: CASSNRDSRAEQYF.

V and J are TRBV7-2 and TRBJ1-1; D remains ambiguous. This CDR3 contains 14 residues. Germline CDR1 and CDR2: SGHTA and FQGNSA. V lost 1 base and J 1 base, leaving 7 bases between the germline ends. The DNA of the CDR3 is TGTGCCAGCAGCTTAGTAAGGTCGAACACTGAAGCTTTCTTT. Amino acids: CASSLVRSNTEAFF.

For this clone: This specimen includes other DNA sequences encoding the same CDR3. The rearrangement uses TRBV29-1 and TRBJ2-7; maybe TRBD1 (6 bases). The CDR3 has 13 amino acids. The germline V gene has CDR1 SQVTM and CDR2 ANQGSEA. V lost 4 bases and J lost 4, with 14 bases in between. The CDR3 region has the DNA TGCAGCGTTGCCCCCGGACAGCCTTACGAGCAGTACTTC. As protein: CSVAPGQPYEQYF.

This chain connects TRBV19 to TRBJ2-2, with D tentatively TRBD2 (5 bases). V was shortened by 6 bases and J by 3 bases, with 8 bases between the two germline ends. There are 13 residues in the CDR3. The germline CDR1 and CDR2 sequences are LNHDA and SQIVND (reference sequence). CDR3 nucleotide sequence: TGTGCCAGTAGCCGGACTTACACCGGGGAGCTGTTTTTT. Its translation is CASSRTYTGELFF.

This clone was found once. This chain uses TRBV19 with TRBJ1-5, with 8 bases aligning to TRBD1. The J segment lost 7 bases and the V segment lost 5 bases, leaving 10 bases of the junction unmatched. The CDR3 sequence is 15 residues long. Per germline, CDR1 LNHDA and CDR2 SQIVND (reference sequence). The CDR3 nucleotides read TGTGCCAGTAGTGGTTCAGGGGGCGCGGGGCAGCCCCAGCATTTT. This sequence encodes CASSGSGGAGQPQHF.

The chain recombines TRBV28 with TRBJ2-7; D is perhaps TRBD1 (6 bases). CDR1 and CDR2 (germline): MDHEN, SYDVKM. This CDR3 is built from 15 residues. V gave up 4 bases and J gave up 2 bases, with 15 bases separating them. The CDR3 spells CASSSRDTRTYEQYF. The CDR3 DNA is TGTGCCAGCAGTTCCCGGGACACACGAACCTACGAGCAGTACTTC. Full variable domain (outside the CDR3, taken from reference TRBV28 and TRBJ2-7): DVKVTQSSRYLVKRTGEKVFLECVQDMDHENMFWYRQDPGLGLRLIYFSYDVKMKEKGDIPEGYSVSREKKERFSLILESASTNQTSMYLCASSSRDTRTYEQYFGPGTRLTVT.

The V and J genes are TRBV11-2 and TRBJ2-7, with 8 bases aligning to TRBD1. Germline loops: CDR1 SGHAT, CDR2 FQNNGV. The CDR3 is 15 amino acids. Trimming removed 1 base from V and 2 bases from J; junction bases left unmatched: 4. The CDR3: CASSLGAGGPYEQYF. As DNA, the CDR3 is TGTGCCAGCAGCTTAGGGGCAGGGGGCCCCTACGAGCAGTACTTC.

This chain connects TRBV11-2 to TRBJ2-1; the D gene is possibly TRBD2 (6 bases). Germline V lookup: CDR1 SGHAT, CDR2 FQNNGV. V was pared by 5 bases and J by 9 bases, with 20 bases between. The CDR3 is 15 residues long. This CDR3 is CASSLGGSTNGEQFF. The CDR3, as DNA: TGTGCCAGCAGCCTCGGAGGGAGTACGAACGGTGAGCAGTTCTTC.